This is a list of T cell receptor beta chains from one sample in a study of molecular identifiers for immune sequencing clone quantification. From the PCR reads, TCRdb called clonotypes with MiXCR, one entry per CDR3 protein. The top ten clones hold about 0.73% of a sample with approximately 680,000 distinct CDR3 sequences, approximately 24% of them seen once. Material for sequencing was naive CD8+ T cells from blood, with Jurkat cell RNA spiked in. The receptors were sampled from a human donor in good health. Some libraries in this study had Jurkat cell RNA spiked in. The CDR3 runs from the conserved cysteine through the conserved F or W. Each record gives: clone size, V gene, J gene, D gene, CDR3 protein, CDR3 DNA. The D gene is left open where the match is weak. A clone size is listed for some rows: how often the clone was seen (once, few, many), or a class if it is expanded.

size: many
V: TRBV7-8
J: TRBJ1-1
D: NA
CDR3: CASSLEWTPFGAFF
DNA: TGTGCCAGCAGCTTAGAGTGGACTCCGTTCGGAGCTTTCTTT

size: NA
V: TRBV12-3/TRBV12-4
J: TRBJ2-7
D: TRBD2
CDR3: CASSWEGRSYEQYF
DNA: TGTGCCAGCAGTTGGGAGGGCCGGTCCTACGAGCAGTACTTC

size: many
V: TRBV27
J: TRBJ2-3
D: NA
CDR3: CASSRLKDTQYF
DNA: TGTGCCAGCAGTCGCCTTAAGGATACGCAGTATTTT

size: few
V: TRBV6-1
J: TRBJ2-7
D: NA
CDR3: CASSTSLEQYF
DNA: TGTGCCAGCAGTACCTCCCTTGAGCAGTACTTC

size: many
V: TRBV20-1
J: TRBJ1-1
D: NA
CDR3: CSARDSRENTEAFF
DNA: TGCAGTGCTAGAGATAGCCGGGAGAACACTGAAGCTTTCTTT

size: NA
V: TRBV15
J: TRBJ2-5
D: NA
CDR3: CATSRGGEETQYF
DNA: TGTGCCACCAGCAGAGGAGGGGAGGAGACCCAGTACTTC

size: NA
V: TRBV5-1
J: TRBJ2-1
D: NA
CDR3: CASTVSNSYNEQFF
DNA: TGCGCCAGCACCGTTTCTAATTCCTACAATGAGCAGTTCTTC

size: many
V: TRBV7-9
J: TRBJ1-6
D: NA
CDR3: CASSPSRGISPLHF
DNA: TGTGCCAGCAGCCCATCCAGGGGTATCTCACCCCTCCACTTT

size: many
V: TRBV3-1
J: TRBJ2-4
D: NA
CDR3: CASSQEGRNIQYF
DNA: TGTGCCAGCAGCCAAGAAGGCCGAAACATTCAGTACTTC

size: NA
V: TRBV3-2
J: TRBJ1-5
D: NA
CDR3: CASSQGTDLNQPQHF
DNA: TGTGCCAGCAGCCAGGGGACAGACCTCAATCAGCCCCAGCATTTT

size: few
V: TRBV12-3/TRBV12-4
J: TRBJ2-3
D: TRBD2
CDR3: CASILSGDTDTQYF
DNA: TGTGCCAGCATTCTTAGCGGGGACACAGATACGCAGTATTTT

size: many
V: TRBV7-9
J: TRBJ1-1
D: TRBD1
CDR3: CASSEPGQGPNTEAFF
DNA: TGTGCCAGCAGCGAACCGGGACAGGGGCCGAACACTGAAGCTTTCTTT

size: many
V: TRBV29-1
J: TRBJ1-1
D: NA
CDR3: CSVPWGYRDLNTEAFF
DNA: TGCAGCGTGCCGTGGGGCTATAGGGATCTGAACACTGAAGCTTTCTTT

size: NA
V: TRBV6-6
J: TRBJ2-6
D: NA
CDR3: CASRLTTLPGANVLTF
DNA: TGTGCCAGCAGACTAACGACACTACCTGGGGCCAACGTCCTGACTTTC

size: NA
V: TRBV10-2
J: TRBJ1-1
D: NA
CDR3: CASSEGLSWEAFF
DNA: TGCGCCAGCAGTGAGGGGCTTAGCTGGGAAGCTTTCTTT

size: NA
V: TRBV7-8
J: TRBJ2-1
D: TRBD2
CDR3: CASSSYKTGTRGSYNEQSF
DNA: TGTGCCAGCAGCTCATATAAAACAGGGACTAGGGGCTCCTACAATGAGCAGTCCTTC

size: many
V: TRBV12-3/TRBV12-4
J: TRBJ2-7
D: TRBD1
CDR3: CASSFDRANKQYF
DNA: TGTGCCAGCAGCTTTGACAGGGCCAACAAGCAGTACTTC

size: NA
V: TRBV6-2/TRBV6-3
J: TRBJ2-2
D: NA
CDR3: CASSYSWEAPNTRELFF
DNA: TGTGCCAGCAGTTACTCGTGGGAGGCACCAAACACCCGGGAGCTGTTTTTT

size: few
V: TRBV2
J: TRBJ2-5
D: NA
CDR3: CASRRQETQYF
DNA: TGTGCCAGCAGGCGTCAAGAGACCCAGTACTTC

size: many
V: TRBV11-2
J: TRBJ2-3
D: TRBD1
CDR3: CASSPGQGRHTDTQYF
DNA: TGTGCCAGCAGCCCGGGACAGGGGCGTCACACAGATACGCAGTATTTT

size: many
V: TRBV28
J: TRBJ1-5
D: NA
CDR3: CASSLSGIYQPQHF
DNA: TGTGCCAGCAGTTTATCGGGGATTTATCAGCCCCAGCATTTT

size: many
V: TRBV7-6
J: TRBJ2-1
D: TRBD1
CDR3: CASSLRQGPSNEQFF
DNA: TGTGCCAGCAGCCTCCGACAGGGGCCCTCCAATGAGCAGTTCTTC

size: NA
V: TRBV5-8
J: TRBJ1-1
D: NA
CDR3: CASSSGFDTEAFF
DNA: TGTGCCAGCAGCTCAGGGTTTGACACTGAAGCTTTCTTT

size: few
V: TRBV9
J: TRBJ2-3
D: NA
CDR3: CASSVGAATPTDTQYF
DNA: TGTGCCAGCAGCGTAGGGGCGGCTACCCCCACAGATACGCAGTATTTT

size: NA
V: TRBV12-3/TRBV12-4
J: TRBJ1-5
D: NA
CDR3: CASNLWDQPQHF
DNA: TGTGCCAGCAATTTATGGGATCAGCCCCAGCATTTT

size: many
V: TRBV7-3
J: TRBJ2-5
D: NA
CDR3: CASSPTGDTETQYF
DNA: TGTGCCAGCAGCCCAACAGGAGACACTGAGACCCAGTACTTC

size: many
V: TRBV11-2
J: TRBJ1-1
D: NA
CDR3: CASSPYLGRLTTEAFF
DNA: TGTGCCAGCAGCCCTTACTTGGGGAGATTGACGACTGAAGCTTTCTTT

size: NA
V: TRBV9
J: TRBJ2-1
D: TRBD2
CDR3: CASSVSTGGPGEQFF
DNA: TGTGCCAGCAGCGTAAGTACGGGAGGGCCTGGTGAGCAGTTCTTC

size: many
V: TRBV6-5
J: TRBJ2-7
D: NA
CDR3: CASRAGQSYEQYF
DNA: TGTGCCAGCAGAGCAGGACAGAGCTACGAGCAGTACTTC

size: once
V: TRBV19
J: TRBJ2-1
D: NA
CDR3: CASGIAASSYNEQFF
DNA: TGTGCCAGTGGTATTGCAGCGTCCTCCTACAATGAGCAGTTCTTC

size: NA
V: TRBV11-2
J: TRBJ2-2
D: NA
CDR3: CASRLVGDTGELVF
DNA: TGTGCCAGCAGGTTAGTAGGGGACACCGGGGAGCTGGTTTTT

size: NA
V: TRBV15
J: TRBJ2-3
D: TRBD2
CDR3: CATSTGLAGVNPTDTQYF
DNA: TGTGCCACCAGTACGGGACTAGCGGGGGTTAACCCCACAGATACGCAGTATTTT

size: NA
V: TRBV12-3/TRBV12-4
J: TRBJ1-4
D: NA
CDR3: CASRLGGFNEKLFF
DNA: TGTGCCAGCAGGTTAGGGGGGTTTAATGAAAAACTGTTTTTT

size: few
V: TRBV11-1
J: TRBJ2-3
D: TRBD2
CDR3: CASSFSGGAVTDTQYF
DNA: TGTGCCAGCAGCTTCAGCGGGGGGGCAGTTACAGATACGCAGTATTTT

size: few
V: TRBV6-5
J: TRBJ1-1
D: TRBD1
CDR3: CASSYSEGAEPEAFF
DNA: TGTGCCAGCAGTTACTCGGAGGGGGCCGAGCCTGAAGCTTTCTTT

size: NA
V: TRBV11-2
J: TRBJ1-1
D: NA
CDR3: CASSLGAQRAFF
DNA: TGTGCCAGCAGCTTAGGGGCCCAACGAGCTTTCTTT

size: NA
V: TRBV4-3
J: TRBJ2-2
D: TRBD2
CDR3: CASSQPGTSGGDTGELFF
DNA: TGCGCCAGCAGCCAACCCGGGACTAGCGGGGGGGACACCGGGGAGCTGTTTTTT

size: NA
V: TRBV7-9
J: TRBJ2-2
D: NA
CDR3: CASSLPNRVGELFF
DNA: TGTGCCAGCAGCCTACCCAACAGGGTCGGGGAGCTGTTTTTT

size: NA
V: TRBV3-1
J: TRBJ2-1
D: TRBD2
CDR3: CASSQVAGLAGDGVYNEQFF
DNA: TGTGCCAGCAGCCAAGTAGCGGGACTAGCGGGAGACGGGGTGTACAATGAGCAGTTCTTC

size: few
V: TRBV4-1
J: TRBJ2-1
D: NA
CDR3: CASSLASSSYNEQFF
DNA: TGCGCCAGCAGTCTGGCTAGTAGCTCCTACAATGAGCAGTTCTTC

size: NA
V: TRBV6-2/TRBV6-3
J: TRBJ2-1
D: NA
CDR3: CASSYREVNYEQFF
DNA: TGTGCCAGCAGTTACCGTGAGGTGAACTATGAGCAGTTCTTC

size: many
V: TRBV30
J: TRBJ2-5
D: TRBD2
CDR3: CAWSGGASSLSETQYF
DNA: TGTGCCTGGAGCGGGGGGGCCTCTTCCCTCTCAGAGACCCAGTACTTC

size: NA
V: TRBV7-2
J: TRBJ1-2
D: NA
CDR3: CASRREVYTF
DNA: TGTGCCAGCAGACGCGAGGTCTACACCTTC

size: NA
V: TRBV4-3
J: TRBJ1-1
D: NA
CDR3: CASSQSLMPPMGTEAFF
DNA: TGCGCCAGCAGCCAGTCCCTCATGCCCCCCATGGGCACTGAAGCTTTCTTT

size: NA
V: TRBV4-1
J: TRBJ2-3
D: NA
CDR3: CASSLSPDSSDTQYF
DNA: TGCGCCAGCAGCCTCTCCCCGGACAGTTCAGATACGCAGTATTTT

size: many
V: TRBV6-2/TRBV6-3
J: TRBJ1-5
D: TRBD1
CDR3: CASTSGTANHQPQHF
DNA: TGTGCCAGCACTTCGGGGACAGCGAATCATCAGCCCCAGCATTTT

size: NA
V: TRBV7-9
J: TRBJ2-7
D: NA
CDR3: CASSSSKRGRSGQGGPYEQYF
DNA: TGTGCCAGCAGCTCCTCAAAGAGGGGTAGGTCGGGGCAGGGGGGACCCTACGAGCAGTACTTC

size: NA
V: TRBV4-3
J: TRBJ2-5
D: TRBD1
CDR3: CASSQDWVSGGETQYF
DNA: TGCGCCAGCAGCCAAGATTGGGTTTCAGGGGGAGAGACCCAGTACTTC

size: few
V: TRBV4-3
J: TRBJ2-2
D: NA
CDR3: CASSLGGSTGELFF
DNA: TGCGCCAGCAGTTTGGGGGGCAGTACCGGGGAGCTGTTTTTT

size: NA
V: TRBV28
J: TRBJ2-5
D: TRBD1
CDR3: CASSLEGQGAGTQYF
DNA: TGTGCCAGCAGTCTGGAGGGACAGGGGGCTGGGACCCAGTACTTC

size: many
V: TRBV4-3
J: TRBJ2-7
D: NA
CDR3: CASSQDLGQATYEQYF
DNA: TGCGCCAGCAGCCAAGATCTGGGGCAGGCGACCTACGAGCAGTACTTC

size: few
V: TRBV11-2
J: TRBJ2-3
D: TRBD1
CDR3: CASSPPGGESDTQYF
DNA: TGTGCCAGCAGCCCTCCAGGGGGCGAGTCAGATACGCAGTATTTT

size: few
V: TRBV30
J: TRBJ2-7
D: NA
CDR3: CAWSRVGLQYEQYF
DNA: TGTGCCTGGAGCCGAGTAGGCCTACAGTACGAGCAGTACTTC

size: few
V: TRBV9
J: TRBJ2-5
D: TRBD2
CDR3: CASSVGERGHLQETQYF
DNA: TGTGCCAGCAGCGTAGGGGAGCGGGGGCATCTTCAGGAGACCCAGTACTTC

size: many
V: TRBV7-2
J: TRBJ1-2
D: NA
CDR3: CASSTYSGSGYGYTF
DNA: TGTGCCAGCAGCACATACTCAGGGAGTGGCTATGGCTACACCTTC